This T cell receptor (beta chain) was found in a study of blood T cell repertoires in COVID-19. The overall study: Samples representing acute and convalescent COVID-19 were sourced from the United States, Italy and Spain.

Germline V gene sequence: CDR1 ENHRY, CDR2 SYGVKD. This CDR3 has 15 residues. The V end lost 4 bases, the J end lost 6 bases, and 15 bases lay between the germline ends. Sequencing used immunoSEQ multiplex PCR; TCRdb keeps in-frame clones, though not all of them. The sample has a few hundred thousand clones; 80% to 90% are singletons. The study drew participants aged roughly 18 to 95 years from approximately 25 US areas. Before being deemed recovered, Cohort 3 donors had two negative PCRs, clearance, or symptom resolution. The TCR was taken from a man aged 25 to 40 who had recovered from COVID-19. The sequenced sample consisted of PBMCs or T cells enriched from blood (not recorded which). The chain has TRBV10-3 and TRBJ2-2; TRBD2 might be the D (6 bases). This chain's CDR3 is CAISGGRRVAGELFF. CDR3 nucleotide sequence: TGTGCCATCAGTGGAGGGAGGCGCGTGGCCGGGGAGCTGTTTTTT.